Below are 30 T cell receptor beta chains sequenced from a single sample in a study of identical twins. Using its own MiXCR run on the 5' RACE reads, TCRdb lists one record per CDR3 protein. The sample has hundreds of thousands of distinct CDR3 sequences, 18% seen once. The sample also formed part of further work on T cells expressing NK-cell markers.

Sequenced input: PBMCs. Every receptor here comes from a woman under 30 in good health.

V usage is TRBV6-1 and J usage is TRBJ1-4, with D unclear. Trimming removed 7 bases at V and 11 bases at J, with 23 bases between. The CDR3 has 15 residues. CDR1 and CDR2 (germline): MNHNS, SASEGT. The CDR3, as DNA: TGTGCCAGCACCCCGAACCCAATCTTAGAGATGAAACTGTTTTTT. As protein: CASTPNPILEMKLFF.

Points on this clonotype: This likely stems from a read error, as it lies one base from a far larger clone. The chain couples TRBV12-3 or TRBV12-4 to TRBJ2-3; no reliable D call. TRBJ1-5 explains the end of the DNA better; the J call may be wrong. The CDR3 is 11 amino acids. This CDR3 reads CASSLRDTQHF. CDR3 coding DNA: TGTGCCAGCAGTTTGAGAGATACGCAGCATTTT.

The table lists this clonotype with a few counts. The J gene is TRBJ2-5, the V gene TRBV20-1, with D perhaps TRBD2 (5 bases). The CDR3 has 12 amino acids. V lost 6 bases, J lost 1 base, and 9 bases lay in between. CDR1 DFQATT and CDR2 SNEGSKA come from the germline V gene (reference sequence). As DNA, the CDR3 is TGCAGTGCGCCGGACTTCCAAGAGACCCAGTACTTC. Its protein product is CSAPDFQETQYF.

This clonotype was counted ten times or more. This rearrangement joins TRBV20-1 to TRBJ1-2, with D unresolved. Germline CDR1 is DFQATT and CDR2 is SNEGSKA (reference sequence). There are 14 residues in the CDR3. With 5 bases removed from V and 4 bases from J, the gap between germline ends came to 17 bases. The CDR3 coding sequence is TGCAGTGCTCCTCCGGGGTCTCCGTTCTATGGCTACACCTTC. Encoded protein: CSAPPGSPFYGYTF.

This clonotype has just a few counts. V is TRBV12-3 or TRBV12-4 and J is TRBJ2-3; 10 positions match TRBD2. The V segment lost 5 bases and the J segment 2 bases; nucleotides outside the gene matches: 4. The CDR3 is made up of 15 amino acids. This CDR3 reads CASSRTSGYTDTQYF. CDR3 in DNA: TGTGCCAGCAGTAGGACTAGCGGATACACAGATACGCAGTATTTT.

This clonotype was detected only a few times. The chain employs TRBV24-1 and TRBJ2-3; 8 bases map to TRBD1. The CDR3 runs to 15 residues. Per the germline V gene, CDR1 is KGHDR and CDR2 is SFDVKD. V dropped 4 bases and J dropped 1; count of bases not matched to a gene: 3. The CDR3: CATSETDRGTDTQYF. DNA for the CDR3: TGTGCCACCAGTGAAACGGACAGGGGCACAGATACGCAGTATTTT.

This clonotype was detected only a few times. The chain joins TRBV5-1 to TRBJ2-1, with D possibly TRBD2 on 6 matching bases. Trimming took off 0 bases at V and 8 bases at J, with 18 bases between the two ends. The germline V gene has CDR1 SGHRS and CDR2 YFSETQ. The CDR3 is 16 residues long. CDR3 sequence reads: CASSLEGWLASDEQFF. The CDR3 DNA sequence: TGCGCCAGCAGCTTGGAAGGATGGCTAGCGAGTGATGAGCAGTTCTTC.

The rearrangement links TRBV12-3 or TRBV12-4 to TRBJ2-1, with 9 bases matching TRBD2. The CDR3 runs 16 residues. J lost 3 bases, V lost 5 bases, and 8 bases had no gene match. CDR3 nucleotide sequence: TGTGCCAGCAGTCCTCTCCTAGCGGGGCTCTACAATGAGCAGTTCTTC. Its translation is CASSPLLAGLYNEQFF.

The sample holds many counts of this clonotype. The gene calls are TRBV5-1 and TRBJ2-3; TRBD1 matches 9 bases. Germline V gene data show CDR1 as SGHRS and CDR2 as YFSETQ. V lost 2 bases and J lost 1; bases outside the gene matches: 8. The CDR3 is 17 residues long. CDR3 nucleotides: TGCGCCAGCAGCTTTCGTGTGGGACAGGGACGCACAGATACGCAGTATTTT. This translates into CASSFRVGQGRTDTQYF.

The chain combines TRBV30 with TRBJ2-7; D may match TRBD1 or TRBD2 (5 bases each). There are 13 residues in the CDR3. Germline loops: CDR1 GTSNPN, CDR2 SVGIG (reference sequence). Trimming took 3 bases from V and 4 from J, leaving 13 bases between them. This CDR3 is CAWRWDGEYEQYF. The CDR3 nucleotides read TGTGCCTGGAGGTGGGACGGGGAGTACGAGCAGTACTTC. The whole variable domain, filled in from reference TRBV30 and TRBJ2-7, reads SQTIHQWPATLVQPVGSPLSLECTVEGTSNPNLYWYRQAAGRGLQLLFYSVGIGQISSEVPQNLSASRPQDRQFILSSKKLLLSDSGFYLCAWRWDGEYEQYFGPGTRLTVT.

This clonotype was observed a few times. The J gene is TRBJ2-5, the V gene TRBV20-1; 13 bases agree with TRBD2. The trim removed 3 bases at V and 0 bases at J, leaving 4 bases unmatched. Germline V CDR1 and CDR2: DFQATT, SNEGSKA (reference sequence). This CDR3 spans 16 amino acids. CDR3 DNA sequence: TGCAGTGCTAGGGGACTAGCGGGGCCTAACCAAGAGACCCAGTACTTC. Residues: CSARGLAGPNQETQYF.

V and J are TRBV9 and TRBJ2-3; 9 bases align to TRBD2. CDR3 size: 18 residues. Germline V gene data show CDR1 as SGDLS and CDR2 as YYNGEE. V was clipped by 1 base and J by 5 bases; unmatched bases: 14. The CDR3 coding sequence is TGTGCCAGCAGCGTACCCCGAGGGGCTAGCGGGGCCCAAGATACGCAGTATTTT. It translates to CASSVPRGASGAQDTQYF.

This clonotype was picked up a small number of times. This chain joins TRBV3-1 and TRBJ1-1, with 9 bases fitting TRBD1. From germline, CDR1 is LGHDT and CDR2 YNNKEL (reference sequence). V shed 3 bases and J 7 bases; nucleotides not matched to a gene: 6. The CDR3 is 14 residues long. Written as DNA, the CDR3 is TGTGCCAGCAGCCATTGGGACAGGGCTCATGAAGCTTTCTTT. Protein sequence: CASSHWDRAHEAFF.

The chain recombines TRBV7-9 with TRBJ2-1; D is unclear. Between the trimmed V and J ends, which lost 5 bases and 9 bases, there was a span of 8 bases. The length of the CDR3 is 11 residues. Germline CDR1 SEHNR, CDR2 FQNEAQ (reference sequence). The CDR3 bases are TGTGCCAGCAGCGGAGATAGTGAGCAGTTCTTC. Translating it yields CASSGDSEQFF.

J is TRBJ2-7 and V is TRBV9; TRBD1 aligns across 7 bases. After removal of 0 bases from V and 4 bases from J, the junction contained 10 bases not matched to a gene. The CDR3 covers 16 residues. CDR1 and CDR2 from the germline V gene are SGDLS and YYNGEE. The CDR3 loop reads CASSVGGGRATYEQYF. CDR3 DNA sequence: TGTGCCAGCAGCGTAGGAGGGGGCAGGGCAACGTACGAGCAGTACTTC. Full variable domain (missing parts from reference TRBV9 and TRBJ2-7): DSGVTQTPKHLITATGQRVTLRCSPRSGDLSVYWYQQSLDQGLQFLIQYYNGEERAKGNILERFSAQQFPDLHSELNLSSLELGDSALYFCASSVGGGRATYEQYFGPGTRLTVT.

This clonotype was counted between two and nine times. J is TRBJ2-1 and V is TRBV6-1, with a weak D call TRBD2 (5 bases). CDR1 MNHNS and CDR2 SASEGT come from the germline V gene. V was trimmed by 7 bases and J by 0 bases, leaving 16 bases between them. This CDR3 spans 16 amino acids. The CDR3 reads CASTRAATSSYNEQFF. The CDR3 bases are TGTGCCAGCACTAGAGCGGCGACAAGCTCCTACAATGAGCAGTTCTTC.

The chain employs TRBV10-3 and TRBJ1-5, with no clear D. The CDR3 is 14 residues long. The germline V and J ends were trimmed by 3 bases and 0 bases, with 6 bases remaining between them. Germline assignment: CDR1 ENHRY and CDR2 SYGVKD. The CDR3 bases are TGTGCCATCAGTGAAAGATATAGCAATCAGCCCCAGCATTTT. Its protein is CAISERYSNQPQHF.

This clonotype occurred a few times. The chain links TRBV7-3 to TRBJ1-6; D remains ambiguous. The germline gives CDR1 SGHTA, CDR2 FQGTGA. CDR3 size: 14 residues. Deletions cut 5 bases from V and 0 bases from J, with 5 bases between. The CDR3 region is CASSPGSYNSPLHF. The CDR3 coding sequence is TGTGCCAGCAGCCCTGGCTCCTATAATTCACCCCTCCACTTT.

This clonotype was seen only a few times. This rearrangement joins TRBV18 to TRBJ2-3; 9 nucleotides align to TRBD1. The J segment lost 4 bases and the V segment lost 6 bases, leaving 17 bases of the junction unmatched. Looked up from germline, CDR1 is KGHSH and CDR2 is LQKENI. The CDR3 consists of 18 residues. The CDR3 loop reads CASSQATRDRESPDTQYF. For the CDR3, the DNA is TGTGCCAGCTCCCAAGCGACCCGGGACAGGGAGAGCCCAGATACGCAGTATTTT. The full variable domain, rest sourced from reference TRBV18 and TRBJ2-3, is NAGVMQNPRHLVRRRGQEARLRCSPMKGHSHVYWYRQLPEEGLKFMVYLQKENIIDESGMPKERFSAEFPKEGPSILRIQQVVRGDSAAYFCASSQATRDRESPDTQYFGPGTRLTVL.

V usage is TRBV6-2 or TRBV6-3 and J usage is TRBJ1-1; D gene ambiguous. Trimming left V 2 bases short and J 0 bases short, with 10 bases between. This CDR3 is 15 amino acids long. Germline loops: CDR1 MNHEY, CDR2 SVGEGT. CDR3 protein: CASSYLTSMNTEAFF. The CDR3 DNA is TGTGCCAGCAGTTACCTGACGAGCATGAACACTGAAGCTTTCTTT.

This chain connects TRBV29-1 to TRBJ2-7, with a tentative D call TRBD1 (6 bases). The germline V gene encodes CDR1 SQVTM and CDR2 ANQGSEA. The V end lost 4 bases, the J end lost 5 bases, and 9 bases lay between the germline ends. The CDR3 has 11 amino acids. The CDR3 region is CSVADSDEQYF. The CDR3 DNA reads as TGCAGCGTTGCGGACAGTGACGAGCAGTACTTC.

The CDR3 reads CASSLEAGLKTQYF. DNA for the CDR3: TGCGCCAGCAGCTTGGAGGCAGGGCTAAAGACCCAGTACTTC. The rearrangement joins TRBV5-1 to TRBJ2-5, with D maybe TRBD1 (5 bases). This CDR3 is built from 14 residues. From germline, CDR1 is SGHRS and CDR2 YFSETQ. Between the trimmed V and J ends, which lost 0 bases and 6 bases, there was a span of 12 bases.

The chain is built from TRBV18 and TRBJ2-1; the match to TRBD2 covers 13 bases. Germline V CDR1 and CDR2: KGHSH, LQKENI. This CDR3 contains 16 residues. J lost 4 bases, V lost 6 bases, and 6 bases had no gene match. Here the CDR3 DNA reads TGTGCCAGCTCTCCGGGACTAGCGGGAAAGTACAATGAGCAGTTCTTC. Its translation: CASSPGLAGKYNEQFF.

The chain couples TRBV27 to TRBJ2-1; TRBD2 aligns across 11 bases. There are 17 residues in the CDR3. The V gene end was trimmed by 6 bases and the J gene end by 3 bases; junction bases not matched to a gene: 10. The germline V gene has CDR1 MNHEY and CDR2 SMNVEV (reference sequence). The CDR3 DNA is TGTGCCAGCAGGCAATTAGCGGGAGGGGGGAGCTACAATGAGCAGTTCTTC. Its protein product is CASRQLAGGGSYNEQFF.

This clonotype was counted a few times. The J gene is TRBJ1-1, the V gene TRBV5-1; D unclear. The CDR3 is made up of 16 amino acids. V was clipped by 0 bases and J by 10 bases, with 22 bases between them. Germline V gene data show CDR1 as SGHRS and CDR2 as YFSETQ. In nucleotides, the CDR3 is TGCGCCAGCAGCTTGGGGGGAAACGTTCGCGGCAAGGGAGCTTTCTTT. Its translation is CASSLGGNVRGKGAFF.

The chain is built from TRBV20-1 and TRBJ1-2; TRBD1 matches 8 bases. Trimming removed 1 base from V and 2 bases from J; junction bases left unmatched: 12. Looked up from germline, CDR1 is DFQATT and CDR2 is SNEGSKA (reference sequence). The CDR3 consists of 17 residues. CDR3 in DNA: TGCAGTGCTAGAGTTGGACAGGGCGGAATAACAAACTATGGCTACACCTTC. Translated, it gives CSARVGQGGITNYGYTF.

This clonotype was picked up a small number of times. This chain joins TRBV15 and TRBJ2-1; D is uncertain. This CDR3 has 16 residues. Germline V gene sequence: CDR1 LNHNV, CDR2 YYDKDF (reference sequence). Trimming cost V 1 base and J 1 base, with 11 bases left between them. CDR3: CATSRVKGGSYNEQFF. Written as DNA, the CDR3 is TGTGCCACCAGCAGAGTTAAGGGCGGTTCCTACAATGAGCAGTTCTTC. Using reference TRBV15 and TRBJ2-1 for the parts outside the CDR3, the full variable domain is DAMVIQNPRYQVTQFGKPVTLSCSQTLNHNVMYWYQQKSSQAPKLLFHYYDKDFNNEADTPDNFQSRRPNTSFCFLDIRSPGLGDTAMYLCATSRVKGGSYNEQFFGPGTRLTVL.

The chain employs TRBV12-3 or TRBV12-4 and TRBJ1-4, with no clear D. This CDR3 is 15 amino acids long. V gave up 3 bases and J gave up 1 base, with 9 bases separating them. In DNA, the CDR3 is TGTGCCAGCAGTTTTAGACGGAGAACTAATGAAAAACTGTTTTTT. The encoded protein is CASSFRRRTNEKLFF.

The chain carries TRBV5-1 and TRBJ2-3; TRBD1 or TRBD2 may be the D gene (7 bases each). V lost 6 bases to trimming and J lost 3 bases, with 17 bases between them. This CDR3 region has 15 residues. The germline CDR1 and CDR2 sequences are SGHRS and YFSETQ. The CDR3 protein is CASIKGRGQTDTQYF. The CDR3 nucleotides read TGCGCCAGCATCAAGGGGAGGGGGCAAACAGATACGCAGTATTTT. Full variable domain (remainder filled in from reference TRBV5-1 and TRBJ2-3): KAGVTQTPRYLIKTRGQQVTLSCSPISGHRSVSWYQQTPGQGLQFLFEYFSETQRNKGNFPGRFSGRQFSNSRSEMNVSTLELGDSALYLCASIKGRGQTDTQYFGPGTRLTVL.

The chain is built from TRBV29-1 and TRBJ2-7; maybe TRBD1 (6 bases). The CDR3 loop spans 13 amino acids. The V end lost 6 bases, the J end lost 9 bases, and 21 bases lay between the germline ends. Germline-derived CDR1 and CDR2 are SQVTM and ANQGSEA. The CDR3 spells CSVAGTLDLGQYF. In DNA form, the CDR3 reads TGCAGCGTAGCCGGGACACTGGACTTAGGGCAGTACTTC.